This T cell receptor (beta chain) was profiled in a study of T-cell memory formation after mild COVID-19. Study outcomes and limitations: A subset of responding clones appeared in pre-infection memory, suggesting cross-reactive memory joined.

TCRdb independently ran MiXCR on the 5' RACE reads; one entry per CDR3 protein. The table records fewer than 500,000 distinct CDR3 sequences, more than 20% of them present only once. The CDR3 contains 12 residues. Looked up from germline, CDR1 is SQVTM and CDR2 is ANQGSEA. V lost 7 bases to trimming and J lost 11 bases; unmatched junction nucleotides: 11. A note on this clonotype: Antigen unknown.

The sequence came from an adult woman who had mild COVID-19 (a few samples of this study predate the infection). Cell type and time point are not known. Input material: PBMCs or a T cell subset sorted from them (not recorded which). The V call is TRBV29-1, the J call TRBJ1-1; 9 bases line up with TRBD1. The CDR3 DNA is TGCAGCGCCGGGACAGGGAAGATTGTGGCTTTCTTT. Its translation is CSAGTGKIVAFF.